This T cell receptor beta chain emerged from a study of shared clonotypes between healthy human individuals. Background on the study: CD4 naive and CD4 memory each took three plates per donor, while CD8 naive took two and CD8 memory one.

About this clone itself: The antigen is unknown.

Using immunoSEQ multiplex PCR, the repertoire was profiled, and TCRdb retains in-frame clones only, with some absent. The sample consists of over 850,000 clones, about four fifths of them appearing once. Study-wide results and caveats: In having few donors, the study represented limited genetic and exposure-history diversity. The study found lower generation probabilities in non-shared clonotypes than in those shared by all four donors. Investigators collected only blood, and repertoires in tissues likely differ.

V lost 3 bases to trimming and J lost 2 bases, with 11 bases between them. The CDR3 extends over 15 amino acids. Germline lookup yields CDR1 MNHEY and CDR2 SMNVEV (reference sequence). Sequenced: memory CD4+ T cells from PBMCs. Noted subset: CD45RA-negative fraction. This clonotype was sampled from a young man in good health. Some clones in this sample may be carry-over from other donors' samples. This chain uses TRBV27 with TRBJ1-5; weak D call: TRBD1 (5 bases). The CDR3 sequence: CASSLEGARNQPQHF. The CDR3 DNA reads TGTGCCAGCAGTTTGGAAGGGGCCCGCAATCAGCCCCAGCATTTT.